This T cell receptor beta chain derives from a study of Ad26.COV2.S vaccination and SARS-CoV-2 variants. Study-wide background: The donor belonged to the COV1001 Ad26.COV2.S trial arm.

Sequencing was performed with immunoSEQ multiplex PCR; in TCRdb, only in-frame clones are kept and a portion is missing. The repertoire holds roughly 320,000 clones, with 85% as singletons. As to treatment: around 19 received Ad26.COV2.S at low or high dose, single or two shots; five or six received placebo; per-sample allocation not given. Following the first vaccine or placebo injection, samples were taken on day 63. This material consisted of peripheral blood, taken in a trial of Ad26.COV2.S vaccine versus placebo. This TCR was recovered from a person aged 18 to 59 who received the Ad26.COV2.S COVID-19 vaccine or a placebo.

The CDR3 loop reads CASGLAMTGAGSHEQYF. The CDR3 coding sequence is TGTGCTAGTGGTTTGGCCATGACCGGGGCCGGGTCCCACGAGCAGTACTTC. The gene calls are TRBV12-5 and TRBJ2-7; D may be TRBD1 or TRBD2 (5 bases each). Trimming cost V 1 base and J 5 bases, with 21 bases left between them. There are 17 residues in the CDR3. Germline lookup yields CDR1 LGHNT and CDR2 FRNRAP.